This T cell receptor beta chain is drawn from a study of blood T cell repertoires in COVID-19. The wider study: The study drew acute and convalescent COVID-19 samples from the United States, Italy and Spain. PBMCs, B-cell-depleted T cells, or T cells provided the cDNA or gDNA that made up the material.

In the authors' methods: Researchers report that nucleated cell counts were estimated from reference gene primer amplification. Libraries were prepared by immunoSEQ multiplex PCR; TCRdb keeps only in-frame clonotypes and omits some of them. V, J and clone size derive from that table, while D and trimming were established from the DNA sequence. The profile shows 300,000 or so clones, around 90% of them singletons. The count of this clone is one. The sequenced material came from peripheral blood. This TCR came from a man between 65 and 79 years old with acute or convalescent COVID-19.

This CDR3 is CAGQGLPNTEAFF. The CDR3 coding sequence is TGTGCCGGACAGGGGCTCCCGAACACTGAAGCTTTCTTT. The chain uses TRBV2 and TRBJ1-1; TRBD1 matches 9 bases. CDR1 is SNHLY and CDR2 is FYNNEI in the germline V gene. The CDR3 length is 13 residues. Trimming took 11 bases from V and 1 from J; bases not matched to a gene: 5.